This T cell receptor beta chain was obtained from a study of cytomegalovirus exposure and HLA in healthy donors. Points on this clone: What it binds is not known.

13 Jbeta primers and 60 Vbeta primers were used for the PCR. The data were produced by immunoSEQ multiplex PCR, yet TCRdb's version contains in-frame clones alone and is incomplete. The sample includes under 200,000 clones, 75% to 85% seen only once; the top ten take roughly 2%. The study's findings and limits: Analyzed later, most CMV-associated TCR beta chains appeared HLA-restricted. Immune exposure data for these donors was limited to CMV serostatus.

The sequence was collected from a woman between 18 and 29 years old in good health and CMV-seropositive. The sequenced sample was PBMCs.

In DNA form, the CDR3 reads TGCGCCAGCAGCCAAGGTCCGCGAATTGGGACAGGGAGGGACAATGAGCAGTTCTTC. Its translation is CASSQGPRIGTGRDNEQFF. J is TRBJ2-1 and V is TRBV4-3, with 9 bases matching TRBD1. The germline CDR1 and CDR2 sequences are LGHNA and YSLEER. The trim removed 1 base at V and 5 bases at J, leaving 15 bases unmatched. The CDR3 is made up of 19 amino acids.